Only a few counts were recorded for the clone carrying this T cell receptor beta chain. Its antigen is unidentified. This specimen belongs to a study of response to subunit inactivated influenza vaccine. Study-level results: Authors suggested seasonal influenza vaccinations each recruit few new T cells.

Via MiXCR, TCRdb re-called the RT-PCR reads, giving one row per CDR3 protein. This table holds 800,000 or so distinct CDR3 sequences, 20% to 25% found once. The V gene's germline CDR1 is SGHRS and CDR2 YFSETQ. Trimming took 4 bases from V and 5 from J, leaving 12 bases between them. CDR3 length: 13 amino acids. This clonotype was sampled from a man between 50 and 59 years old who received an inactivated influenza vaccine. The chain links TRBV5-1 to TRBJ2-5; D not certain. Sequenced here: PBMCs from blood, sampled 5 days after vaccination. The CDR3 region has the DNA TGCGCCAGCAGCCCTGACGGTGAGGAGACCCAGTACTTC. Its translation: CASSPDGEETQYF.